This TCR beta chain was identified during a study of ipilimumab plus nivolumab after autologous stem cell transplantation. The method was immunoSEQ multiplex PCR; TCRdb's version includes in-frame clones alone and lacks a portion of them. The data hold some 17,000 clones, with around four fifths observed a single time. Starting 14 to 28 days after autologous transplant, ipilimumab 1 mg/kg was given. The V and J ends lost 6 bases and 1 base respectively, with 17 bases between them. This CDR3 spans 16 amino acids. Per germline, CDR1 LNHDA and CDR2 SQIVND (reference sequence). This specimen consisted of PBMCs, obtained in a trial of ipilimumab plus nivolumab as post-transplant consolidation. The V gene is TRBV19, the J gene TRBJ2-3; D gene uncertain. The TCR originated in a male donor with diffuse large B-cell lymphoma. Here the CDR3 reads CASSLGFQVRTDTQYF. The CDR3 DNA is TGTGCCAGTAGCCTTGGGTTCCAGGTCCGCACAGATACGCAGTATTTT. Combining the CDR3 with reference TRBV19 and TRBJ2-3 gives the whole variable domain DGGITQSPKYLFRKEGQNVTLSCEQNLNHDAMYWYRQDPGQGLRLIYYSQIVNDFQKGDIAEGYSVSREKKESFPLTVTSAQKNPTAFYLCASSLGFQVRTDTQYFGPGTRLTVL.